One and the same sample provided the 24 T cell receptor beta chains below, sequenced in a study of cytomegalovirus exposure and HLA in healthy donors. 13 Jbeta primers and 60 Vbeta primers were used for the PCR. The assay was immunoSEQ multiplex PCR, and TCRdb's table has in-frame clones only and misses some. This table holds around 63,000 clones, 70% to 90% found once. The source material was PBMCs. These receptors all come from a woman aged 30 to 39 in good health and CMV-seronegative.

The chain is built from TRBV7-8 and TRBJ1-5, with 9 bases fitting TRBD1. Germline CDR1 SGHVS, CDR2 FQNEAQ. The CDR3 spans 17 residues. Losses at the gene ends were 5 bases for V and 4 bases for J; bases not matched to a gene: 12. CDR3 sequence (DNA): TGTGCCAGCAGCGCCCGCTTGACAGGGGGAGTTAATCAGCCCCAGCATTTT. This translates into CASSARLTGGVNQPQHF.

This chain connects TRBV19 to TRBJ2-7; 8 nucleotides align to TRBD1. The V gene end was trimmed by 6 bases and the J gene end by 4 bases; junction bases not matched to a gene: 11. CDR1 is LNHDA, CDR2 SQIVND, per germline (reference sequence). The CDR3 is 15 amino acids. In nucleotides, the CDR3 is TGTGCCAGTAGCGTCGGCAGGGGGCCTGGGTACGAGCAGTACTTC. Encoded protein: CASSVGRGPGYEQYF.

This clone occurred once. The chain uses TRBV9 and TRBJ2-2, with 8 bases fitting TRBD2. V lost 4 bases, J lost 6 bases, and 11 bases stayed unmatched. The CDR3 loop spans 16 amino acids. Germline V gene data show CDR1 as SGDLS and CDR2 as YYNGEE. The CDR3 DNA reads TGTGCCAGCAGCCCCCGGACTAGCTTATCGTCCGGGGAGCTGTTTTTT. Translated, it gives CASSPRTSLSSGELFF.

The CDR3 nucleotides are TGTGCCAGCAGTTTAAGGGGCACTAGCAATCAGCCCCAGCATTTT. Translated, it gives CASSLRGTSNQPQHF. This chain joins TRBV27 and TRBJ1-5; maybe TRBD1 (5 bases). This CDR3 is built from 15 residues. V dropped 2 bases and J dropped 0 bases, with 8 bases sitting between them. CDR1 and CDR2 (germline): MNHEY, SMNVEV (reference sequence).

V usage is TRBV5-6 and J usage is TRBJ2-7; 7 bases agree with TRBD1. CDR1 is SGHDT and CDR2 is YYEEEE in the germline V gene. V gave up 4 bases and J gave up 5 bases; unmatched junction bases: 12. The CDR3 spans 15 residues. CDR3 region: CASSEYYRGRNEQYF. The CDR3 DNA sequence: TGTGCCAGCAGCGAATACTACAGGGGTAGGAACGAGCAGTACTTC. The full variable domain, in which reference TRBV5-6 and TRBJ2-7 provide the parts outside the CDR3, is DAGVTQSPTHLIKTRGQQVTLRCSPKSGHDTVSWYQQALGQGPQFIFQYYEEEERQRGNFPDRFSGHQFPNYSSELNVNALLLGDSALYLCASSEYYRGRNEQYFGPGTRLTVT.

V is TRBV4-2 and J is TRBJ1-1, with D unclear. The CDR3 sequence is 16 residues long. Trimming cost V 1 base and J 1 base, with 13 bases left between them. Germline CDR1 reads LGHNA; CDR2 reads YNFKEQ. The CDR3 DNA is TGTGCCAGCAGCCAAGGGGAGACATTACCGAACACTGAAGCTTTCTTT. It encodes CASSQGETLPNTEAFF.

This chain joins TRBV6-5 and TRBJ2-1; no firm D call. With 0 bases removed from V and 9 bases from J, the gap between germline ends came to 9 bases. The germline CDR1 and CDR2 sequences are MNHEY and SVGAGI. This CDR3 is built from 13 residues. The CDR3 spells CASSYSTAGEQFF. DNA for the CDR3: TGTGCCAGCAGTTACTCGACGGCAGGTGAGCAGTTCTTC.

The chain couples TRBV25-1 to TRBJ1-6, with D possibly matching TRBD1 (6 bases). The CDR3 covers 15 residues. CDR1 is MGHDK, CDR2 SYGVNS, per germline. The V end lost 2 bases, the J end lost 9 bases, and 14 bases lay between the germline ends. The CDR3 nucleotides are TGTGCCAGCAGTGAACCCCGGCAGGGGAGTTCACCCCTCCACTTT. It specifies CASSEPRQGSSPLHF.

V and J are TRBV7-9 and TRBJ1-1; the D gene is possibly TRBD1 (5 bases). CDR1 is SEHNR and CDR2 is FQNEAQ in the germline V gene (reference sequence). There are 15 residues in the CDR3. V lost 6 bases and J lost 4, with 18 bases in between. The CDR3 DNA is TGTGCCAGCAGTTTGACAGCCAGGCGGGGCACTGAAGCTTTCTTT. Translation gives CASSLTARRGTEAFF.

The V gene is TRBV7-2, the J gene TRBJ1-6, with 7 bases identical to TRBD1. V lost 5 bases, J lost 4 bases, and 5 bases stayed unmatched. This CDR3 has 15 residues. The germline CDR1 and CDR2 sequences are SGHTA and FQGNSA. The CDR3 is CASSPGQAYNSPLHF. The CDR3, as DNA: TGTGCCAGCAGCCCAGGACAGGCTTATAATTCACCCCTCCACTTT.

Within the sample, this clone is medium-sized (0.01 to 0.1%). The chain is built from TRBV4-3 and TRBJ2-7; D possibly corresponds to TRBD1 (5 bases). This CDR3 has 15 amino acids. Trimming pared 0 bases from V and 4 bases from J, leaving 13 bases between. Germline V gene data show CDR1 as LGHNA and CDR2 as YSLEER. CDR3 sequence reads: CASSQDWQGPYEQYF. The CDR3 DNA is TGCGCCAGCAGCCAAGATTGGCAGGGCCCTTACGAGCAGTACTTC.

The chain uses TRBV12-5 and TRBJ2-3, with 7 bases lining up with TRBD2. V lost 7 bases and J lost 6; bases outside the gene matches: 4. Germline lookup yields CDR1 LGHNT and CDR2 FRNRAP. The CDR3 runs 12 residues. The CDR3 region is CASASGGDTQYF. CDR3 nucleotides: TGTGCTAGTGCCTCGGGAGGTGATACGCAGTATTTT.

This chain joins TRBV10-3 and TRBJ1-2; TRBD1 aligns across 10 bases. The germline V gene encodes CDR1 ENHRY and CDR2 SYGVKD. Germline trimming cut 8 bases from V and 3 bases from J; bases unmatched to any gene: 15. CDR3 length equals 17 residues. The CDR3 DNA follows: TGTGCCATCTCTTCCGGGACAGGGGATCTATGGGACTATGGCTACACCTTC. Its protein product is CAISSGTGDLWDYGYTF.

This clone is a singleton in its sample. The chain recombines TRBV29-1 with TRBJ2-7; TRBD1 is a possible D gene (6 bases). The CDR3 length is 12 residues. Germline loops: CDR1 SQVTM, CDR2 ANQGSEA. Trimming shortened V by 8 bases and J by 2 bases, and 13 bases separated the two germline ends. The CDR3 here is CSTLQGPYEQYF. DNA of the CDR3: TGCAGCACCTTACAGGGACCCTACGAGCAGTACTTC.

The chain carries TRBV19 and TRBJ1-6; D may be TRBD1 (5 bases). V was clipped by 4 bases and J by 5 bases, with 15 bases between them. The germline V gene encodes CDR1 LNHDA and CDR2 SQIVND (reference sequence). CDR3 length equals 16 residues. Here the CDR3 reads CASSKGQLGNNSPLHF. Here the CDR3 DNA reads TGTGCCAGTAGTAAGGGGCAGCTGGGAAATAATTCACCCCTCCACTTT.

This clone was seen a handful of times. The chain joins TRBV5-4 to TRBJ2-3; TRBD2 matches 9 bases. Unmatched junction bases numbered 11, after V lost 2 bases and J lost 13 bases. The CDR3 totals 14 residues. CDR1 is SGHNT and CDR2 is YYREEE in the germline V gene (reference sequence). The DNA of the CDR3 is TGTGCCAGCAGCTTCAGGATAGCGGGGGAAGATGAGTATTTT. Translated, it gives CASSFRIAGEDEYF.

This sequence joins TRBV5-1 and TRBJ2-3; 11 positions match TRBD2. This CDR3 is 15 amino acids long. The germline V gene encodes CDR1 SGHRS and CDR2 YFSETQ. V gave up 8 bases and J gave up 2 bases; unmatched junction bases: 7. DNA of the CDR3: TGCGCCAGTACGGGACTAGCGGATTTCACAGATACGCAGTATTTT. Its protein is CASTGLADFTDTQYF.

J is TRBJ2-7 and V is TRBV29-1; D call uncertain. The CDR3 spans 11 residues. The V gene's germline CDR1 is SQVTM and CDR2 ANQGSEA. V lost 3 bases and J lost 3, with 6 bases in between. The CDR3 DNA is TGCAGCGTTGAGTTTAACTACGAGCAGTACTTC. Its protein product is CSVEFNYEQYF.

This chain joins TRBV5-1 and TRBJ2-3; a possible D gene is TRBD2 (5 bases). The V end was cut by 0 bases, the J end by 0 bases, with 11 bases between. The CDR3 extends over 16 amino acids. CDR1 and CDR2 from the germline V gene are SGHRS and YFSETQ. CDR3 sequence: CASSLGVGGSTDTQYF. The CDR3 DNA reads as TGCGCCAGCAGCTTGGGGGTCGGCGGGAGCACAGATACGCAGTATTTT. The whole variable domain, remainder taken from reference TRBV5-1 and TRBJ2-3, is KAGVTQTPRYLIKTRGQQVTLSCSPISGHRSVSWYQQTPGQGLQFLFEYFSETQRNKGNFPGRFSGRQFSNSRSEMNVSTLELGDSALYLCASSLGVGGSTDTQYFGPGTRLTVL.

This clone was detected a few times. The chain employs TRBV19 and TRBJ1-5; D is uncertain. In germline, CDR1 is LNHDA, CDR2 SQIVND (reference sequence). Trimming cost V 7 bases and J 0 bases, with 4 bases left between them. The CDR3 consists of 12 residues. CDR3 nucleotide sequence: TGTGCCAGTACCAGTAGCAATCAGCCCCAGCATTTT. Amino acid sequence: CASTSSNQPQHF. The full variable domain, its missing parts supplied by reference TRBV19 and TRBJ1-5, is DGGITQSPKYLFRKEGQNVTLSCEQNLNHDAMYWYRQDPGQGLRLIYYSQIVNDFQKGDIAEGYSVSREKKESFPLTVTSAQKNPTAFYLCASTSSNQPQHFGDGTRLSIL.

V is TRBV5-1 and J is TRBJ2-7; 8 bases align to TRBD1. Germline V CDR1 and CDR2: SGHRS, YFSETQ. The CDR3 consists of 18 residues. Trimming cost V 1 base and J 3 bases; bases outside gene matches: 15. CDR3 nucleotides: TGCGCCAGCAGCTTGTTATACGGACAGGGAAAATCAATCTACGAGCAGTACTTC. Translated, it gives CASSLLYGQGKSIYEQYF.

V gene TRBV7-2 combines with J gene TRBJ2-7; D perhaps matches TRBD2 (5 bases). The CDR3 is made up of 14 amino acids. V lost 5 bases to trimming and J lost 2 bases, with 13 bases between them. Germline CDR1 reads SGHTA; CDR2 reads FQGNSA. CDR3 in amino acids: CASSPGLLPYEQYF. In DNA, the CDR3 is TGTGCCAGCAGCCCTGGACTCTTACCCTACGAGCAGTACTTC.

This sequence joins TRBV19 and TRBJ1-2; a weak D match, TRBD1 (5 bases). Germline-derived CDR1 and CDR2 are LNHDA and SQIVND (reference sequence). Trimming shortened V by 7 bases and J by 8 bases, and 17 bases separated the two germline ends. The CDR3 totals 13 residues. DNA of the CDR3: TGTGCCAGTACCGACCCCAGGGTGGGAGGCTACACCTTC. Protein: CASTDPRVGGYTF.

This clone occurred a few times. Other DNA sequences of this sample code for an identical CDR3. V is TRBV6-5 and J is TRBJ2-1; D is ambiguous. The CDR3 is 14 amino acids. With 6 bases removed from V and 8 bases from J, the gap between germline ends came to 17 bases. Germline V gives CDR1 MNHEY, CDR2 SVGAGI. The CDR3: CASSRRTKRDEQFF. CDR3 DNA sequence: TGTGCCAGCAGCCGACGAACAAAACGGGATGAGCAGTTCTTC.